Below, 14 T cell receptor beta chains from the same sample are listed, as sequenced in a study of T cell responses to AZD1222 COVID-19 vaccine. Clones were sequenced by immunoSEQ multiplex PCR, and TCRdb holds only the in-frame ones, with some missing. The sample holds 100,000 to 150,000 clones, 86% seen once. Source: peripheral blood, taken on day 0 of AZD1222 vaccination. These receptors were taken from an adult in good health.

The chain couples TRBV10-3 to TRBJ2-3; 7 bases are a match to TRBD1. The CDR3 is 16 amino acids. Trimming at V came to 3 bases and at J to 8 bases, leaving 14 bases not matched to a gene. Looked up from germline, CDR1 is ENHRY and CDR2 is SYGVKD. The CDR3 coding sequence is TGTGCCATCAGTGATAGACAGGGCCCTCTCATCGGTACGCAGTATTTT. It is translated as CAISDRQGPLIGTQYF.

The chain recombines TRBV7-9 with TRBJ2-3, with 7 bases matching TRBD2. V gave up 4 bases and J gave up 0 bases; unmatched junction bases: 7. The CDR3 is 16 amino acids. Germline CDR1 reads SEHNR; CDR2 reads FQNEAQ (reference sequence). The CDR3 is CASSSGFGGSTDTQYF. DNA for the CDR3: TGTGCCAGCAGCTCAGGGTTCGGGGGGAGCACAGATACGCAGTATTTT. Drawing the rest from reference TRBV7-9 and TRBJ2-3, the complete variable domain is DTGVSQNPRHKITKRGQNVTFRCDPISEHNRLYWYRQTLGQGPEFLTYFQNEAQLEKSRLLSDRFSAERPKGSFSTLEIQRTEQGDSAMYLCASSSGFGGSTDTQYFGPGTRLTVL.

The chain combines TRBV5-1 with TRBJ2-5, with 12 bases identical to TRBD1. Germline V lookup: CDR1 SGHRS, CDR2 YFSETQ. Trimming cost V 3 bases and J 4 bases; bases outside gene matches: 7. The CDR3 spans 16 residues. Written as DNA, the CDR3 is TGCGCCAGCAGCTCCGGGACAGGGGGCCTGGGAGAGACCCAGTACTTC. Translation: CASSSGTGGLGETQYF.

V and J are TRBV7-3 and TRBJ2-6, with D unclear. Trimming pared 3 bases from V and 0 bases from J, leaving 3 bases between. Germline V lookup: CDR1 SGHTA, CDR2 FQGTGA. CDR3 length: 14 residues. CDR3 sequence: CASSLNSGANVLTF. CDR3 bases: TGTGCCAGCAGCTTGAACTCTGGGGCCAACGTCCTGACTTTC.

This sequence joins TRBV28 and TRBJ1-2; 10 bases are a match to TRBD1. The germline V gene has CDR1 MDHEN and CDR2 SYDVKM. This CDR3 spans 13 amino acids. The V and J ends lost 5 bases and 6 bases, in that order; junction bases with no gene match: 3. CDR3 region: CASSPGTGDGYTF. The CDR3 DNA reads TGTGCCAGCAGTCCCGGGACAGGGGATGGCTACACCTTC.

The chain recombines TRBV6-5 with TRBJ1-1; perhaps TRBD1 as D (6 bases). From germline, CDR1 is MNHEY and CDR2 SVGAGI. Trimming removed 8 bases at V and 1 base at J, with 17 bases between. This CDR3 contains 15 residues. The CDR3: CASLAGWTANTEAFF. As DNA, the CDR3 is TGTGCCAGCCTAGCAGGGTGGACAGCGAACACTGAAGCTTTCTTT.

This clone showed up just once. This sequence joins TRBV5-1 and TRBJ1-1; no reliable D call. The CDR3 has 16 residues. CDR1 and CDR2 (germline): SGHRS, YFSETQ. V dropped 0 bases and J dropped 4 bases, with 16 bases sitting between them. CDR3 nucleotides: TGCGCCAGCAGCTTGGGGCCAGAAGTCAGAGGCACTGAAGCTTTCTTT. This translates into CASSLGPEVRGTEAFF.

In nucleotides, the CDR3 is TGCGCCAGCAGCTTGCCCACGCCAAAATCGAGTACAGGGGAGGTGAACACTGAAGCTTTCTTT. As protein: CASSLPTPKSSTGEVNTEAFF. The J gene is TRBJ1-1, the V gene TRBV5-1, with 7 bases identical to TRBD1. The germline CDR1 and CDR2 sequences are SGHRS and YFSETQ. This CDR3 region has 21 residues. V lost 1 base to trimming and J lost 0 bases; unmatched junction nucleotides: 21.

Here the CDR3 DNA reads TGTGCCAGCAGCTCCCCATTAGTCGGGGAGACCCAGTACTTC. As protein: CASSSPLVGETQYF. The rearrangement joins TRBV7-6 to TRBJ2-5; D is unclear. V lost 4 bases to trimming and J lost 5 bases, with 14 bases between them. CDR3 length: 14 amino acids. The germline CDR1 and CDR2 sequences are SGHVS and FNYEAQ.

The V gene is TRBV3-1 (or the pseudogene TRBV3-2), the J gene TRBJ2-3; 7 positions match TRBD1. CDR3 length equals 14 residues. The V and J ends lost 3 bases and 12 bases, in that order; junction bases with no gene match: 12. Germline V gene lookup returns CDR1 LGHDT and CDR2 YNNKEL (reference sequence). The CDR3 protein is CASSQATGPVTQYF. In nucleotides, the CDR3 is TGTGCCAGCAGCCAGGCGACAGGGCCGGTGACACAGTATTTT.

The chain employs TRBV11-2 and TRBJ1-1; 11 nucleotides align to TRBD1. With 1 base clipped from V and 10 bases from J, the junction kept 2 bases outside the gene matches. The CDR3 length is 13 residues. The germline gives CDR1 SGHAT, CDR2 FQNNGV. The CDR3 nucleotides read TGTGCCAGCAGCTTAGGGACAGGGGGCCGAGCTTTCTTT. Protein sequence: CASSLGTGGRAFF.

A few counts support this clone. Other DNA sequences from this sample encode an identical CDR3 as well. The V call is TRBV5-1, the J call TRBJ2-6; D is undetermined. Trimming took off 5 bases at V and 0 bases at J, with 9 bases between the two ends. Germline CDR1 is SGHRS and CDR2 is YFSETQ. The CDR3 is 15 residues long. The CDR3 DNA reads as TGCGCCAGCAGTTTAACCCTCTCTGGGGCCAACGTCCTGACTTTC. This encodes CASSLTLSGANVLTF. Based on the CDR3 plus reference TRBV5-1 and TRBJ2-6, the full variable domain is KAGVTQTPRYLIKTRGQQVTLSCSPISGHRSVSWYQQTPGQGLQFLFEYFSETQRNKGNFPGRFSGRQFSNSRSEMNVSTLELGDSALYLCASSLTLSGANVLTFGAGSRLTVL.

V usage is TRBV29-1 and J usage is TRBJ1-2, with D maybe TRBD1 (6 bases). Germline CDR1 and CDR2: SQVTM and ANQGSEA. The ends were cut back, 4 bases at V and 2 bases at J, with 8 bases in the middle. The CDR3 runs to 12 residues. DNA of the CDR3: TGCAGCGTTGCGACAGGCAACTATGGCTACACCTTC. As protein: CSVATGNYGYTF. Looking up the rest from reference TRBV29-1 and TRBJ1-2 gives the full variable domain: SAVISQKPSRDICQRGTSLTIQCQVDSQVTMMFWYRQQPGQSLTLIATANQGSEATYESGFVIDKFPISRPNLTFSTLTVSNMSPEDSSIYLCSVATGNYGYTFGSGTRLTVV.

This sequence joins TRBV11-2 and TRBJ2-2; D not certain. The V end was cut by 1 base, the J end by 6 bases, with 9 bases between. Germline lookup yields CDR1 SGHAT and CDR2 FQNNGV. The CDR3 loop spans 14 amino acids. In DNA form, the CDR3 reads TGTGCCAGCAGCTTAGGCCCGAGTGCCGGGGAGCTGTTTTTT. It specifies CASSLGPSAGELFF.